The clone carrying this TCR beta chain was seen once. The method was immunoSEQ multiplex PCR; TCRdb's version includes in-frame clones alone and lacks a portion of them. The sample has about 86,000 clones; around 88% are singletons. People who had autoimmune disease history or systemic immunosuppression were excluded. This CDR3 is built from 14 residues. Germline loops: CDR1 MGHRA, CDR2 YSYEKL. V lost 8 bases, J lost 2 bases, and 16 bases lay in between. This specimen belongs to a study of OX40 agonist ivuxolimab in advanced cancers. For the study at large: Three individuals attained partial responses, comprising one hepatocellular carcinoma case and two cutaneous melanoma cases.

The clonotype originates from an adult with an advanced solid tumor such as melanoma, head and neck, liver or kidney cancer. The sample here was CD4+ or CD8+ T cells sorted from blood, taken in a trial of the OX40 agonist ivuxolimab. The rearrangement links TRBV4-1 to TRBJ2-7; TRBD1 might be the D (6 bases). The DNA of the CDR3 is TGCGCCAGCCAGGTGCGGCAGGGGCCCTACGAGCAGTACTTC. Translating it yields CASQVRQGPYEQYF.